Presented here are 11 T cell receptor beta chains from one specimen sequenced in a study of blood T cell repertoires in COVID-19. Libraries were prepared by immunoSEQ multiplex PCR; TCRdb keeps only in-frame clonotypes and omits some of them. Among 25,000 to 30,000 clones listed, more than 75% were seen once. Material for sequencing was peripheral blood. All receptors come from a human donor in a cohort sampled during active COVID-19. The donor label of this sample is uncertain.

The chain links TRBV7-2 to TRBJ2-1; 9 bases are a match to TRBD2. Per the germline V gene, CDR1 is SGHTA and CDR2 is FQGNSA. The CDR3 totals 15 residues. V lost 4 bases, J lost 9 bases, and 10 bases stayed unmatched. The CDR3 DNA is TGTGCCAGCAGCTCCCCGGCCGGCGGGAGGGTTGAGCAGTTCTTC. Translating it yields CASSSPAGGRVEQFF.

The genes are TRBV27 and TRBJ2-2; TRBD1 aligns across 8 bases. V lost 3 bases to trimming and J lost 12 bases; unmatched junction nucleotides: 15. CDR1 is MNHEY, CDR2 SMNVEV, per germline (reference sequence). This CDR3 has 16 residues. CDR3 sequence (DNA): TGTGCCAGCAGTTTGTCAGACAGGGGAACACCGGGGAAGCTGTTTTTT. This translates into CASSLSDRGTPGKLFF.

This chain connects TRBV4-1 to TRBJ1-2; 7 bases map to TRBD1. V dropped 1 base and J dropped 8; count of bases not matched to a gene: 4. Per the germline V gene, CDR1 is MGHRA and CDR2 is YSYEKL. This CDR3 is 13 amino acids long. The CDR3 DNA sequence: TGCGCCAGCAGCCAAGCAACAGGGGACGGCTACACCTTC. As protein: CASSQATGDGYTF.

This chain uses TRBV28 with TRBJ2-3, with a possible D match to TRBD2 (6 bases). Trimming cost V 10 bases and J 2 bases, with 16 bases left between them. Germline-derived CDR1 and CDR2 are MDHEN and SYDVKM. This CDR3 has 14 residues. For the CDR3, the DNA is TGTGCCACCAGAGCGGGTCCCGCCACAGATACGCAGTATTTT. This codes for CATRAGPATDTQYF. Full variable domain (rest looked up from reference TRBV28 and TRBJ2-3): DVKVTQSSRYLVKRTGEKVFLECVQDMDHENMFWYRQDPGLGLRLIYFSYDVKMKEKGDIPEGYSVSREKKERFSLILESASTNQTSMYLCATRAGPATDTQYFGPGTRLTVL.

The chain is built from TRBV11-2 and TRBJ1-6; 7 bases align to TRBD1. Trimming at V came to 5 bases and at J to 7 bases, leaving 11 bases not matched to a gene. Per germline, CDR1 SGHAT and CDR2 FQNNGV. CDR3 size: 16 residues. For the CDR3, the DNA is TGTGCCAGCAGCGATAACCCAGGGGGATACAATTCACCCCTCCACTTT. Translated: CASSDNPGGYNSPLHF.

V usage is TRBV24-1 and J usage is TRBJ1-2; D gene uncertain. The V gene lost 5 bases and the J gene lost 6 bases, with 12 bases spanning the gap. The CDR3 has 13 residues. Looked up from germline, CDR1 is KGHDR and CDR2 is SFDVKD. Here the CDR3 reads CATSVGEVDGYTF. CDR3 in DNA: TGTGCCACCAGTGTCGGGGAAGTAGATGGCTACACCTTC.

This clone was counted a single time. The chain links TRBV5-1 to TRBJ2-1; 7 positions match TRBD2. Germline V gene data show CDR1 as SGHRS and CDR2 as YFSETQ. V was clipped by 0 bases and J by 0 bases; unmatched bases: 3. This CDR3 is 16 amino acids long. Written as DNA, the CDR3 is TGCGCCAGCAGCTTGGCCGGCGGGAGCTCCTACAATGAGCAGTTCTTC. Translating it yields CASSLAGGSSYNEQFF.

J is TRBJ1-2 and V is TRBV7-9; tentatively, D is TRBD1 (5 bases). CDR1 is SEHNR and CDR2 is FQNEAQ in the germline V gene (reference sequence). The CDR3 has 13 residues. V lost 5 bases and J 8 bases, leaving 15 bases between the germline ends. This CDR3 is CASSPRAGRGYTF. The CDR3 region has the DNA TGTGCCAGCAGCCCAAGGGCGGGACGAGGCTACACCTTC.

V gene TRBV2 combines with J gene TRBJ2-7; D is ambiguous. Germline V CDR1 and CDR2: SNHLY, FYNNEI. Trimming took 6 bases from V and 4 from J, leaving 10 bases between them. There are 12 residues in the CDR3. The CDR3 protein is CASRERSYEQYF. In DNA form, the CDR3 reads TGTGCCAGCAGGGAGCGCAGTTACGAGCAGTACTTC.

V is TRBV27 and J is TRBJ2-7; 7 bases are shared with TRBD2. V shed 5 bases, J shed 1 base, and the junction held 5 bases outside the gene matches. The CDR3 consists of 14 residues. Germline lookup yields CDR1 MNHEY and CDR2 SMNVEV (reference sequence). CDR3 nucleotides: TGTGCCAGCAGTCGAAGCGGGAATTCCTACGAGCAGTACTTC. Protein product: CASSRSGNSYEQYF.

This rearrangement joins TRBV7-8 to TRBJ2-2; 8 bases map to TRBD1. The V and J ends lost 5 bases and 5 bases, in that order; junction bases with no gene match: 4. CDR1 is SGHVS and CDR2 is FQNEAQ in the germline V gene. CDR3 size: 14 residues. The CDR3 protein is CASSGRQGTGELFF. The CDR3 DNA reads TGTGCCAGCAGCGGCAGACAGGGGACCGGGGAGCTGTTTTTT.